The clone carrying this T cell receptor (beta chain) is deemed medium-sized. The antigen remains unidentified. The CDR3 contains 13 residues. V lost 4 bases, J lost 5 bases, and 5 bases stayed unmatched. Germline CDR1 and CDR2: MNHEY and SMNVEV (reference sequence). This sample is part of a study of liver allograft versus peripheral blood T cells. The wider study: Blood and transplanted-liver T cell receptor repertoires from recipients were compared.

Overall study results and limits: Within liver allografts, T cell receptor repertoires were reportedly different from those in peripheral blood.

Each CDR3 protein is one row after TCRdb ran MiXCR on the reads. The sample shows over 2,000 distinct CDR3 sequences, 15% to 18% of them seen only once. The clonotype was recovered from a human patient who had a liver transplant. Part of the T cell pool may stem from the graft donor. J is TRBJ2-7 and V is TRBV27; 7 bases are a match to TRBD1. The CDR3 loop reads CASSWTGLHEQYF. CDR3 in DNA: TGTGCCAGCAGTTGGACAGGACTGCACGAGCAGTACTTC.